The 3 T cell receptor beta chains below come from one sample, sequenced in a study of cytomegalovirus exposure and HLA in healthy donors. The data were produced by immunoSEQ multiplex PCR, yet TCRdb's version contains in-frame clones alone and is incomplete. The sample lists about 330,000 clones, roughly 89% occurring once. Sequenced: PBMCs. All receptors come from a woman between 18 and 29 years old in good health and CMV-seronegative.

This clone was detected once. The chain employs TRBV5-1 and TRBJ2-5; 16 bases align to TRBD2. The CDR3 is 17 amino acids. CDR1 is SGHRS, CDR2 YFSETQ, per germline. The V segment lost 4 bases and the J segment 5 bases; nucleotides outside the gene matches: 8. CDR3 sequence (DNA): TGCGCCAGCAGCACCGGGACTAGCGGGAGGGCCCAGGAGACCCAGTACTTC. Amino acid sequence: CASSTGTSGRAQETQYF.

This clone was counted once. The V call is TRBV6-1, the J call TRBJ2-1; TRBD2 matches at 9 bases. The germline V gene has CDR1 MNHNS and CDR2 SASEGT. With V trimmed by 3 bases and J by 2 bases, 2 bases remained unmatched. The CDR3 contains 15 residues. CDR3 DNA sequence: TGTGCCAGCAGTGACGTAGCGGGAGCCTACAATGAGCAGTTCTTC. Translated, it gives CASSDVAGAYNEQFF.

V usage is TRBV19 and J usage is TRBJ1-5; 9 nucleotides align to TRBD1. Germline V gene sequence: CDR1 LNHDA, CDR2 SQIVND (reference sequence). The CDR3 is made up of 16 amino acids. V lost 4 bases, J lost 5 bases, and 9 bases stayed unmatched. CDR3 region: CASSTTGTGSDQPQHF. DNA of the CDR3: TGTGCCAGTAGTACAACCGGGACAGGGAGTGATCAGCCCCAGCATTTT. Full variable domain (missing parts from reference TRBV19 and TRBJ1-5): DGGITQSPKYLFRKEGQNVTLSCEQNLNHDAMYWYRQDPGQGLRLIYYSQIVNDFQKGDIAEGYSVSREKKESFPLTVTSAQKNPTAFYLCASSTTGTGSDQPQHFGDGTRLSIL.